The 7 T cell receptor beta chains in this list originate from one sample, sequenced in a study of spatial heterogeneity in lung cancer. The study, taken as a whole, reports: Counts that tracked tumor mutation counts were those of expanded intratumoral alpha and beta TCRs.

Their antigens are not known. Each CDR3 protein gets one entry after TCRdb re-called the 5' RACE reads with MiXCR. The sample includes about 10,000 distinct CDR3 sequences, 8% of them seen just once. The time point is: sample taken at primary tumor resection. The starting material was lung tumor tissue, obtained at surgery. The receptors originated from a male donor with early-stage non-small cell lung cancer.

The J gene is TRBJ2-7, the V gene TRBV12-3 or TRBV12-4, with D perhaps TRBD1 (6 bases). The CDR3 extends over 13 amino acids. The ends were cut back, 6 bases at V and 5 bases at J, with 14 bases in the middle. The CDR3 region has the DNA TGTGCCAGCAGCCAACTCGGACAGAACGAGCAGTACTTC. As protein: CASSQLGQNEQYF.

Many counts were recorded for this clonotype. V usage is TRBV20-1 and J usage is TRBJ2-1; TRBD2 matches at 7 bases. The CDR3 is 13 residues long. V gave up 5 bases and J gave up 4 bases; unmatched junction bases: 5. Germline loops: CDR1 DFQATT, CDR2 SNEGSKA (reference sequence). In DNA form, the CDR3 reads TGCAGTGCTGCTAGCGGACGTTACAATGAGCAGTTCTTC. This translates into CSAASGRYNEQFF.

This clonotype was counted a few times. This chain joins TRBV27 and TRBJ1-2; 10 bases line up with TRBD1. Germline V gene lookup returns CDR1 MNHEY and CDR2 SMNVEV (reference sequence). After removal of 3 bases from V and 2 bases from J, the junction contained 3 bases not matched to a gene. CDR3 length equals 15 residues. CDR3 in amino acids: CASSLTGGWNYGYTF. In DNA form, the CDR3 reads TGTGCCAGCAGTTTGACAGGGGGCTGGAACTATGGCTACACCTTC.

This clonotype was detected many times. The chain employs TRBV5-5 and TRBJ1-4, with D possibly TRBD1 on 6 matching bases. Deletions cut 4 bases from V and 7 bases from J, with 17 bases between. This CDR3 is 15 amino acids long. Germline V gene lookup returns CDR1 SGHKS and CDR2 YYEKEE (reference sequence). Written as DNA, the CDR3 is TGTGCCAGCAGCCAGGGGCGAGGGGATATTGAAAAACTGTTTTTT. Protein: CASSQGRGDIEKLFF.

In its sample, this clonotype was seen many times. At one boundary the junction diverges from the germline segment, which might be a read error. This chain joins TRBV6-2 or TRBV6-3 and TRBJ2-5; either TRBD1 or TRBD2 may fit D (5 bases each). Per germline, CDR1 MNHEY and CDR2 SVGEGT. The CDR3 sequence is 14 residues long. The CDR3 sequence: CASSYMGPQGTQYF. The DNA for the CDR3 is TGTGCCAGCAGTTACATGGGACCTCAAGGGACCCAGTACTTC.

The genes are TRBV18 and TRBJ2-7; perhaps D is TRBD1 or TRBD2 (5 bases each). This CDR3 is built from 15 residues. V lost 2 bases and J 1 base, leaving 12 bases between the germline ends. Germline V gives CDR1 KGHSH, CDR2 LQKENI. The CDR3 protein is CASSPSRDPSYEQYF. CDR3 DNA: TGTGCCAGCTCACCAAGCCGGGACCCTTCCTACGAGCAGTACTTC.

The V call is TRBV20-1, the J call TRBJ2-7, with TRBD1 matching 9 bases. J lost 4 bases, V lost 1 base, and 5 bases had no gene match. Germline-derived CDR1 and CDR2 are DFQATT and SNEGSKA (reference sequence). This CDR3 has 14 amino acids. The CDR3 loop reads CSARGWDREYEQYF. The CDR3 nucleotides are TGCAGTGCTAGAGGGTGGGACAGGGAGTACGAGCAGTACTTC.